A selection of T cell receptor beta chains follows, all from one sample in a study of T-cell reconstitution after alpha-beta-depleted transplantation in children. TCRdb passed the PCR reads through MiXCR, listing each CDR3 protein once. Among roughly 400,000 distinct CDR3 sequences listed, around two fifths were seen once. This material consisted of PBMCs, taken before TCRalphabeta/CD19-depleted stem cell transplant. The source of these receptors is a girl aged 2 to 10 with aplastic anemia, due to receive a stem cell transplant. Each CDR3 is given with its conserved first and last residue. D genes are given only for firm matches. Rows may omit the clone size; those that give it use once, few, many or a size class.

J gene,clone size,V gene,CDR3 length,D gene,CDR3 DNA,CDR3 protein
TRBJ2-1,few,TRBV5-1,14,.,TGCGCCAGCGGGCGAGGGGGTACCTACAATGAGCAGTTCTTC,CASGRGGTYNEQFF
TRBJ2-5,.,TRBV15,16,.,TGTGCCACCAGCAAGACGGGGGACAGTTACCAAGAGACCCAGTACTTC,CATSKTGDSYQETQYF
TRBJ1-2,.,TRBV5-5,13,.,TGTGCCAGCAGCTTAGGCTCAAGGGTGGGCTACACCTTC,CASSLGSRVGYTF
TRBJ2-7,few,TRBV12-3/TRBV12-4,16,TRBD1,TGTGCCAGCAGTCTCCTGGATCGGGACAGGGGCAAAGAGCAGTACTTC,CASSLLDRDRGKEQYF
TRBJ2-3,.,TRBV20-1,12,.,TGCAGTGCTAAAGGACCATCAGATACGCAGTATTTT,CSAKGPSDTQYF
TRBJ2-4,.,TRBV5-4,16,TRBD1,TGTGCCAGCAGCCAGGACAGGGGGTCAGCCAAAAACATTCAGTACTTC,CASSQDRGSAKNIQYF
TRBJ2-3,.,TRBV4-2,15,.,TGTGCCAGCAGGACGCTCATGACGAGCACAGATACGCAGTATTTT,CASRTLMTSTDTQYF
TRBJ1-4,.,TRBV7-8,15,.,TGTGCCAGCAGCCCCCGGAGGGCGGTCAATGAAAAACTGTTTTTT,CASSPRRAVNEKLFF
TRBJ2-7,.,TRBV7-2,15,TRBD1,TGTGCCAGCAGCTACACAGGGGGTAGCTCCTACGAGCAGTACTTC,CASSYTGGSSYEQYF
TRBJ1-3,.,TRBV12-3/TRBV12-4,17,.,TGTGCCAGCAGTCGCCCCCATTTGAGAGGCCCTGGAAACACCATATATTTT,CASSRPHLRGPGNTIYF
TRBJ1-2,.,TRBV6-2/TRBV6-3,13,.,TGTGCCAGCAGCCGCGGGGAGCCCTATGGCTACACCTTC,CASSRGEPYGYTF
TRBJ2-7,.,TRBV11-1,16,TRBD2,TGTGCCAGCAGCTTATCGGAAAGGCGGGGGGGTTACGAGCAGTACTTC,CASSLSERRGGYEQYF
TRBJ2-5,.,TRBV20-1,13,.,TGCAGTGCTGCTTCCGCCCCGCCTCCGGCCCAGTACTTC,CSAASAPPPAQYF
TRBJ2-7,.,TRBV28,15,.,TGTGCCAGCAGTTTTCAAGGTCCTAAGCCTAACGAGCAGTACTTC,CASSFQGPKPNEQYF
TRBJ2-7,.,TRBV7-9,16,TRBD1,TGTGCCAGCAGCTTATCGGGGATGACAGGGGGCAACGAGCAGTACTTC,CASSLSGMTGGNEQYF
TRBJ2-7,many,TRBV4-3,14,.,TGCGCCAGCAGCCAAGATCATCGCGACTACGAGCAGTACTTC,CASSQDHRDYEQYF
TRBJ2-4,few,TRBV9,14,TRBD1,TGTGCCAGCAGCGTGGGGACAGGGCGGGACATTCAGTACTTC,CASSVGTGRDIQYF
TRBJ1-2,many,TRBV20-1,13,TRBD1,TGCAGTGCCCCCCTGACAGGGTACTATGGCTACACCTTC,CSAPLTGYYGYTF
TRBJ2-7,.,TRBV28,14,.,TGTGCCAGCAGTTTACTCTCCGGGCTGGACGAGCAGTACTTC,CASSLLSGLDEQYF
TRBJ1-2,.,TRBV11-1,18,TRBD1,TGTGCCAGCAGCTTATGGGGACAGGATGAAGCAAGATACTATGACTACACCTTC,CASSLWGQDEARYYDYTF
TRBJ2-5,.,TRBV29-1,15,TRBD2,TGCAGCGTTCCCGGACTAGCGGGAGTGGTGGAGACCCAGTACTTC,CSVPGLAGVVETQYF
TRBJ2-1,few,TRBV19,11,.,TGTGCCAGTAGTAGTCACAATGAGCAGTTCTTC,CASSSHNEQFF
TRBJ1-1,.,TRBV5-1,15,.,TGCGCCAGCAGCCCTATCGAGGGCCTGAACACTGAAGCTTTCTTT,CASSPIEGLNTEAFF
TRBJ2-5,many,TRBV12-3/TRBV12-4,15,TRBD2,TGTGCCAGCAGGACTCTAGCGGGAGGTCGGGAGACCCAGTACTTC,CASRTLAGGRETQYF
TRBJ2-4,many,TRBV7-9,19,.,TGTGCCAGCAGCTTAAAGGGCCAGTGGTCTATCCCAGCCAAAAACATTCAGTACTTC,CASSLKGQWSIPAKNIQYF
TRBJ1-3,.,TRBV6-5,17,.,TGTGCCAGCAGTTTCCTTCAGGGGCCTCGCTCTGGAAACACCATATATTTT,CASSFLQGPRSGNTIYF
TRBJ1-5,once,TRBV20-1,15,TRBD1,TGCAGTGCTAGGGTGTACAGGGGTAGCAATCAGCCCCAGCATTTT,CSARVYRGSNQPQHF
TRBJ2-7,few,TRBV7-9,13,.,TGTGCCAGCAGCGAAACGCCCGACAGGGAGCAGTACTTC,CASSETPDREQYF
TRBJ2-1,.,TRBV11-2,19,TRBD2,TGTGCCAGCAGCCTTACTACTAGCGGGAGGGCCCGGGCCTACAATGAGCAGTTCTTC,CASSLTTSGRARAYNEQFF
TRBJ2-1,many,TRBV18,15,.,TGTGCCAGCTCACCACGAACTAGTCCCTACAATGAGCAGTTCTTC,CASSPRTSPYNEQFF
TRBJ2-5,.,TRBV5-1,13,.,TGCGCCAGCAGCTCCCGGGACAAAGAGACCCAGTACTTC,CASSSRDKETQYF
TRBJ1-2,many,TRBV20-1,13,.,TGCAGTGCAAAGCAAGGGCTTAGGGATGGCTACACCTTC,CSAKQGLRDGYTF
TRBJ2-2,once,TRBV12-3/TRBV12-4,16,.,TGTGCCAGCAGGGAACACCGGGCACCCCGGCCCGGGGAGCTGTTTTTT,CASREHRAPRPGELFF
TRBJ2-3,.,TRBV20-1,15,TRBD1,TGCAGTGCTAGTCCCGGGACAGGGAGCACAGATACGCAGTATTTT,CSASPGTGSTDTQYF
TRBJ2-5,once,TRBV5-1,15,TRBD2,TGCGCCAGCATCCATGGAGCGGGAGAGGGGGAGACCCAGTACTTC,CASIHGAGEGETQYF
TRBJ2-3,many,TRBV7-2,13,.,TGTGCCAGCAGTTTGAGGCTGACAGATACGCAGTATTTT,CASSLRLTDTQYF
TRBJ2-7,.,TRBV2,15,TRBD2,TGTGCCAGCAGTGACGGACTAGCGGGGACCTACGAGCCGTACTTC,CASSDGLAGTYEPYF
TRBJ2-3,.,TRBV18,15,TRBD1,TGTGCCAGCTCACCCGACAGGGAGTGGACAGATACGCAGTATTTT,CASSPDREWTDTQYF
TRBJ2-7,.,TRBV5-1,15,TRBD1,TGCGCCAGCAGCCTGGTCTCGGACAGGGGCCACGAGCAGTACTTC,CASSLVSDRGHEQYF